This T cell receptor beta chain was retrieved from a study of CD8 T cells in Susac syndrome. In germline, CDR1 is SGHTA, CDR2 FQGNSA. There are 14 residues in the CDR3. V lost 5 bases and J lost 5; bases outside the gene matches: 7. Study-level findings and limits: By the study's own acknowledgment, its TCR sequencing and HLA analysis included relatively few individuals.

This clonotype was seen a handful of times. The antigen remains unidentified. The study sequenced TCR beta in blood CD8+ and CD4+ T cells. RNA, at about 0.45 to 1 ug, was reverse transcribed with random hexamers. Across 54 Vbeta and 13 Jbeta, immunoSEQ multiplex PCR amplified TCR beta CDR3. TCRdb ran MiXCR on the immunoSEQ multiplex PCR reads and lists one entry per CDR3 protein. The repertoire holds about 190,000 distinct CDR3 sequences, with about 93% as singletons. This sequence was found in a human donor in good health. The sequencing input was CD4+ T cells from PBMCs. The J gene is TRBJ2-7, the V gene TRBV7-2; 9 bases map to TRBD1. DNA for the CDR3: TGTGCCAGCAGCCCCTGGGACAGGGCCCACGAGCAGTACTTC. This gives the protein CASSPWDRAHEQYF. Drawing the rest from reference TRBV7-2 and TRBJ2-7, the complete variable domain is GAGVSQSPSNKVTEKGKDVELRCDPISGHTALYWYRQSLGQGLEFLIYFQGNSAPDKSGLPSDRFSAERTGGSVSTLTIQRTQQEDSAVYLCASSPWDRAHEQYFGPGTRLTVT.